The entry below gives a single T cell receptor beta chain sequence along with its context. Its antigen remains unknown. Germline V gene data show CDR1 as MNHEY and CDR2 as SVGAGI. The CDR3 is 12 residues long. Trimming at V came to 9 bases and at J to 6 bases, leaving 5 bases not matched to a gene. This sample is part of a study of T cell responses to AZD1222 COVID-19 vaccine. Points from the study as a whole: Among those given AZD1222, only 6 or 7 were seropositive at baseline.

The method was immunoSEQ multiplex PCR; TCRdb's version includes in-frame clones alone and lacks a portion of them. The sample lists approximately 94,000 clones; around nine tenths were seen once. The receptor was isolated from an adult in good health. The source was peripheral blood, collected on day 0 of AZD1222 vaccination. The chain employs TRBV6-5 and TRBJ1-1; 9 positions match TRBD1. The CDR3, as DNA: TGTGCCAGTACGGGACAGGGCGCTGAAGCTTTCTTT. Translation gives CASTGQGAEAFF.